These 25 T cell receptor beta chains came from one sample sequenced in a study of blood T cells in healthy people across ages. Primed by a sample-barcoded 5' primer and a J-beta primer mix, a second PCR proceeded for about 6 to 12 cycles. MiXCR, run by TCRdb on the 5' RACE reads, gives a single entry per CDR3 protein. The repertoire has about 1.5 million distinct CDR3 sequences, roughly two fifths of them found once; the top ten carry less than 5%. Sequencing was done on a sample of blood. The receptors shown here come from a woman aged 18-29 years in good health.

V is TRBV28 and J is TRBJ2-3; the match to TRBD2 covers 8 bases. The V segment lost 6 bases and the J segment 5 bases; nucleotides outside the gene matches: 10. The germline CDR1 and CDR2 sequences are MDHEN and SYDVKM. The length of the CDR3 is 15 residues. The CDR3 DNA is TGTGCCAGCAGCGGAGCGGGAGATAGGAAAGATACGCAGTATTTT. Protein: CASSGAGDRKDTQYF.

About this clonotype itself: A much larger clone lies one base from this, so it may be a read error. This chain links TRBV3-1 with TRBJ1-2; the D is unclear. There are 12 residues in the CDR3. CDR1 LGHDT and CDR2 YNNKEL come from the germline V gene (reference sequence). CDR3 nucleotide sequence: TGTGCCAGCGGCCAAGAAGGATCTGGCTACACCTTC. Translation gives CASGQEGSGYTF.

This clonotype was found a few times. The CDR3 bases are TGTGCCAGCAGCGGAACAGAGGAAGGCAATCAGCCCCAGCATTTT. Residues: CASSGTEEGNQPQHF. The chain recombines TRBV7-9 with TRBJ1-5; D gene ambiguous. The germline V gene has CDR1 SEHNR and CDR2 FQNEAQ (reference sequence). V lost 5 bases and J 2 bases, leaving 13 bases between the germline ends. The CDR3 has 15 amino acids.

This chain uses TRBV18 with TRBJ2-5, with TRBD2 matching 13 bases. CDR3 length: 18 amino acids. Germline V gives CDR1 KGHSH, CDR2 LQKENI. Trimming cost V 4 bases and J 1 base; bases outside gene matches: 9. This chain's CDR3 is CASSHGLAGVVVQETQYF. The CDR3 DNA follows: TGTGCCAGCTCACACGGACTAGCGGGAGTTGTGGTCCAAGAGACCCAGTACTTC.

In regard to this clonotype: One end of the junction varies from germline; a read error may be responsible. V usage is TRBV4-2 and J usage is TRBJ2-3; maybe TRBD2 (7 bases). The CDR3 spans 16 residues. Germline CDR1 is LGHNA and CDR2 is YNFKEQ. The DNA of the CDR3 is TGTGCTAGCAGCCAAGATAGGGGGGGCGGAGCAGATACGCAGTATTTT. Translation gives CASSQDRGGGADTQYF.

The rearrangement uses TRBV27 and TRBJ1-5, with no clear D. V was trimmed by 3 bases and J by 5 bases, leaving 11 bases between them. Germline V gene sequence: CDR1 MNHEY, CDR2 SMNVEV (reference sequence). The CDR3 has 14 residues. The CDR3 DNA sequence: TGTGCCAGCAGTTTTTTGGGAACAGATCAGCCCCAGCATTTT. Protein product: CASSFLGTDQPQHF.

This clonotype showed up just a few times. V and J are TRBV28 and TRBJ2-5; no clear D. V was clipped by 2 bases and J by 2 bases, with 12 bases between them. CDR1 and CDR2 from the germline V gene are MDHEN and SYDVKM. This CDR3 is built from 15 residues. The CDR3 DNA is TGTGCCAGCAGTTTACGGTTAGGGCATCAAGAGACCCAGTACTTC. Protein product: CASSLRLGHQETQYF. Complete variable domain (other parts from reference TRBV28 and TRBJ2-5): DVKVTQSSRYLVKRTGEKVFLECVQDMDHENMFWYRQDPGLGLRLIYFSYDVKMKEKGDIPEGYSVSREKKERFSLILESASTNQTSMYLCASSLRLGHQETQYFGPGTRLLVL.

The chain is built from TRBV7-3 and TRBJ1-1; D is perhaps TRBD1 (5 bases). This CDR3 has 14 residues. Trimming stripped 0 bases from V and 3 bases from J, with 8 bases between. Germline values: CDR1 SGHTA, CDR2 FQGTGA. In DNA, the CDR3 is TGTGCCAGCAGCTTAACAGGACACTACACTGAAGCTTTCTTT. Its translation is CASSLTGHYTEAFF. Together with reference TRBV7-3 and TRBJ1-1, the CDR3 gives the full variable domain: GAGVSQTPSNKVTEKGKYVELRCDPISGHTALYWYRQSLGQGPEFLIYFQGTGAADDSGLPNDRFFAVRPEGSVSTLKIQRTERGDSAVYLCASSLTGHYTEAFFGQGTRLTVV.

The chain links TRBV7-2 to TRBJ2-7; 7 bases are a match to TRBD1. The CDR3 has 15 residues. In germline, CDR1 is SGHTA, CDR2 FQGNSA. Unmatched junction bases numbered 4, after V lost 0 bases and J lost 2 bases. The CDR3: CASSLARDSTYEQYF. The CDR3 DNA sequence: TGTGCCAGCAGCTTAGCTAGGGACAGCACCTACGAGCAGTACTTC.

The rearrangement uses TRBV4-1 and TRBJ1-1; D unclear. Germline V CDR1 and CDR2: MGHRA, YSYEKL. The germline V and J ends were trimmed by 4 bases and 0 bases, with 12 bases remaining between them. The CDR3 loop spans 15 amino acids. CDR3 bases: TGCGCCAGCAGCCTCGGACCCCTCATGAACACTGAAGCTTTCTTT. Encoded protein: CASSLGPLMNTEAFF.

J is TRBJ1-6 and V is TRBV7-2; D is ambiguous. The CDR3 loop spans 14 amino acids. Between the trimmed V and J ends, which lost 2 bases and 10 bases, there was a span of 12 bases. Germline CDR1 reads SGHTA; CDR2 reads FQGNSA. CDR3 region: CASSLKGVESPLHF. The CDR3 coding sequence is TGTGCCAGCAGCTTAAAGGGAGTCGAGTCACCCCTCCACTTT.

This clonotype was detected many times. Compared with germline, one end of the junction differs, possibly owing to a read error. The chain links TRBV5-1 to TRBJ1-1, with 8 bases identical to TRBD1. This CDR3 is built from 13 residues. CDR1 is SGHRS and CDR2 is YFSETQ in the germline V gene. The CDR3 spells CASSLQGDTEAFF. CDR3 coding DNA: TGTGCCAGCAGTCTACAGGGGGACACTGAAGCTTTCTTT.

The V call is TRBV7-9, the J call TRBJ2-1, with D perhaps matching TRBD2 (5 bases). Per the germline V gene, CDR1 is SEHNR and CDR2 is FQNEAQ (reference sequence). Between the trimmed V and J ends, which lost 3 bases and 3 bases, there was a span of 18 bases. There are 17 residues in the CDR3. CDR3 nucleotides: TGTGCCAGCAGCTTGAGAGGACGGGCTAGCTTCTACAATGAGCAGTTCTTC. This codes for CASSLRGRASFYNEQFF.

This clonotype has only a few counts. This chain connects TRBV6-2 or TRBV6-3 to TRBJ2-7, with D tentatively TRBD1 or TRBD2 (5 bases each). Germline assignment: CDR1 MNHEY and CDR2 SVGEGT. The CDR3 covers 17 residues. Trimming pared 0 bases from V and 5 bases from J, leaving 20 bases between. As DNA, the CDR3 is TGTGCCAGCAGTTACTCTGTCCGGGACGTACTAAGGCACGAGCAGTACTTC. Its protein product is CASSYSVRDVLRHEQYF.

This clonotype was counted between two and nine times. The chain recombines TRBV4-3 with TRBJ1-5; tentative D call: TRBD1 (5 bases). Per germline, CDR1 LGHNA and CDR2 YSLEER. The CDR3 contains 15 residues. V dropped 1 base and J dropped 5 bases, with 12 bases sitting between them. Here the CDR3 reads CASSQGWGWDQPQHF. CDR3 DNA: TGCGCCAGCAGCCAAGGTTGGGGGTGGGATCAGCCCCAGCATTTT.

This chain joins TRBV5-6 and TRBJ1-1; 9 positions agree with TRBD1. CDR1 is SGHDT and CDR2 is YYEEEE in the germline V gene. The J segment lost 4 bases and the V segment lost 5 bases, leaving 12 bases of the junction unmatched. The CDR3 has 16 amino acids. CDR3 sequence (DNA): TGTGCCAGCAGGGCTTTCACCGGGACAGGGCTCACTGAAGCTTTCTTT. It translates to CASRAFTGTGLTEAFF. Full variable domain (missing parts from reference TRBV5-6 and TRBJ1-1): DAGVTQSPTHLIKTRGQQVTLRCSPKSGHDTVSWYQQALGQGPQFIFQYYEEEERQRGNFPDRFSGHQFPNYSSELNVNALLLGDSALYLCASRAFTGTGLTEAFFGQGTRLTVV.

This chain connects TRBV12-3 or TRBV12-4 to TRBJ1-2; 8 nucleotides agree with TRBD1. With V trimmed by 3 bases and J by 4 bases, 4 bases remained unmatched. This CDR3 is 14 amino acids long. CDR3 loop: CASSFETGAYGYTF. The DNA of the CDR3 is TGTGCCAGCAGTTTCGAGACAGGGGCCTATGGCTACACCTTC.

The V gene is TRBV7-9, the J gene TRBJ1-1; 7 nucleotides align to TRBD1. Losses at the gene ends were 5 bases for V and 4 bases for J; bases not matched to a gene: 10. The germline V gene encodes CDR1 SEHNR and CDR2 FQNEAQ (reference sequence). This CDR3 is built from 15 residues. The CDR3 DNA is TGTGCCAGCAGCAACACAGGGGCAGGGGGCACTGAAGCTTTCTTT. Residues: CASSNTGAGGTEAFF. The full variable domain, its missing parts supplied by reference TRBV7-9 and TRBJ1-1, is DTGVSQNPRHKITKRGQNVTFRCDPISEHNRLYWYRQTLGQGPEFLTYFQNEAQLEKSRLLSDRFSAERPKGSFSTLEIQRTEQGDSAMYLCASSNTGAGGTEAFFGQGTRLTVV.

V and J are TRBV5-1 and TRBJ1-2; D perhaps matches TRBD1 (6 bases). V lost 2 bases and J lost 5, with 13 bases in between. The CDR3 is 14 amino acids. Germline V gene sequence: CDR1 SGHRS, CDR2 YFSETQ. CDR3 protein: CASSFGQPVYGYTF. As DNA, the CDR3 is TGCGCCAGCAGCTTCGGACAGCCTGTTTATGGCTACACCTTC. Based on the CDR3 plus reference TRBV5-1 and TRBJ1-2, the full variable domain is KAGVTQTPRYLIKTRGQQVTLSCSPISGHRSVSWYQQTPGQGLQFLFEYFSETQRNKGNFPGRFSGRQFSNSRSEMNVSTLELGDSALYLCASSFGQPVYGYTFGSGTRLTVV.

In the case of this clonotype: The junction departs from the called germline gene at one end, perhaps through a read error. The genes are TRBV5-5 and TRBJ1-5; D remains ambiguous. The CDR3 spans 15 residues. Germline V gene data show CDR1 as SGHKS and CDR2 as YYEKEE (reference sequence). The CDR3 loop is CASSLGQNSNQAQHF. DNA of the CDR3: TGTGCCAGCAGCTTGGGGCAGAATAGCAATCAGGCCCAGCATTTT.

The CDR3 protein is CSAPTTRSGVSTDTQYF. DNA for the CDR3: TGCAGTGCGCCTACGACTCGCAGCGGGGTTTCCACAGATACGCAGTATTTT. V and J are TRBV20-1 and TRBJ2-3; 7 nucleotides align to TRBD2. The V gene end was trimmed by 6 bases and the J gene end by 2 bases; junction bases not matched to a gene: 17. This CDR3 has 17 residues. The germline V gene has CDR1 DFQATT and CDR2 SNEGSKA (reference sequence).

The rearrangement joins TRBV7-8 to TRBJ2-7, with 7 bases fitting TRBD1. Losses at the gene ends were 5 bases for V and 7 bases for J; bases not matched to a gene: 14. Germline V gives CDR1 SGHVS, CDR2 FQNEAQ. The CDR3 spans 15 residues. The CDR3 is CASSEIRDRHVEQYF. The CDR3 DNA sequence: TGTGCCAGCAGCGAGATCCGGGACAGACACGTGGAGCAGTACTTC.

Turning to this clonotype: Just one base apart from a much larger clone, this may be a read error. The CDR3 region has the DNA TGTGCCAGCAGCTTCACAGCTAAAAACGTTCAGTACTTC. Its protein is CASSFTAKNVQYF. The chain links TRBV7-2 to TRBJ2-4; D remains unclear. This CDR3 has 13 amino acids. Germline assignment: CDR1 SGHTA and CDR2 FQGNSA.

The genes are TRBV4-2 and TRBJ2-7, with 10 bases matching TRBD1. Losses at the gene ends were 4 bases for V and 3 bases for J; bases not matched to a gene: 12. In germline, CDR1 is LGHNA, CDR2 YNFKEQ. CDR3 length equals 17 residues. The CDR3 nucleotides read TGTGCCAGCAGCCCTACCGGGACAGGGGTCTCCCACTACGAGCAGTACTTC. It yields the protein CASSPTGTGVSHYEQYF.

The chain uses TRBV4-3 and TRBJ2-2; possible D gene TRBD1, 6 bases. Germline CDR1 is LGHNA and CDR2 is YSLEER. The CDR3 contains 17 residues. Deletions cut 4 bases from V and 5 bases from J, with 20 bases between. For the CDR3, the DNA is TGCGCCAGCAGCCGAAAAGAGTACAGGGTCGGGACCGGGGAGCTGTTTTTT. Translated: CASSRKEYRVGTGELFF.